The entry below describes one TCR beta chain. The antigen is not known. The sample is drawn from a study of beta chain features in type 1 diabetes. Investigators reverse transcribed all isolated RNA, so they sequenced expressed TCRB transcripts. Data came from immunoSEQ multiplex PCR; TCRdb stores just in-frame clones and leaves some out. Of 550,000 to 850,000 clones in the sample, about an eighth are singletons; the top ten hold approximately 0.022%. CDR1 is GTSNPN, CDR2 SVGIG, per germline (reference sequence). The CDR3 is 11 residues long. Study outcomes and limitations: In all four CD4+ subsets, TCRB CDR3 length was significantly, moderately reduced in type 1 diabetes. Any HLA-type effect on TCRB rearrangement remained unresolved here.

Via CD45RO/CCR7/CD25/CD127/CD95/CD27, cells of the CD4+ naive, central memory, regulatory and stem cell-like memory subsets were sorted. The receptor comes from a young man with type 1 diabetes. The genes are TRBV30 and TRBJ2-5; no definite D call. The J call may be mistaken, given a closer DNA end match to TRBJ2-7. The sample comprised naive CD4+ T cells from blood. DNA of the CDR3: TGTGCCTGGAGTTCAGTCTACGAGCAGTACTTC. Translating gives CAWSSVYEQYF.